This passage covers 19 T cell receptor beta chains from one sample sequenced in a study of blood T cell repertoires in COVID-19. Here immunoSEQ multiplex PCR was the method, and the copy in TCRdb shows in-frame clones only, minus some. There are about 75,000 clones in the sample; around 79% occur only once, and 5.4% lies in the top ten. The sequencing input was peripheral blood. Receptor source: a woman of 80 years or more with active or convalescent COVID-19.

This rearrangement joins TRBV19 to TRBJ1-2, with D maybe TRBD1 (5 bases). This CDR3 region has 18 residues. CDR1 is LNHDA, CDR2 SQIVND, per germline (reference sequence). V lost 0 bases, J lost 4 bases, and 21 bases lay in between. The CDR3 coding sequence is TGTGCCAGTAGTATAGATCTCCAGACAGCAGCATCGGGCTATGGCTACACCTTC. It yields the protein CASSIDLQTAASGYGYTF. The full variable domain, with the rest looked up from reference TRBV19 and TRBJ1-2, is DGGITQSPKYLFRKEGQNVTLSCEQNLNHDAMYWYRQDPGQGLRLIYYSQIVNDFQKGDIAEGYSVSREKKESFPLTVTSAQKNPTAFYLCASSIDLQTAASGYGYTFGSGTRLTVV.

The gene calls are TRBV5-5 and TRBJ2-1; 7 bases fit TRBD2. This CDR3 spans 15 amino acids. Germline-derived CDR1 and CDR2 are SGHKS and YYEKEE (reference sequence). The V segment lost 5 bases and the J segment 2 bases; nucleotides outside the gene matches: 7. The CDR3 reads CASRERLAAYNEQFF. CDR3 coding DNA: TGTGCCAGCAGAGAAAGACTAGCAGCCTACAATGAGCAGTTCTTC.

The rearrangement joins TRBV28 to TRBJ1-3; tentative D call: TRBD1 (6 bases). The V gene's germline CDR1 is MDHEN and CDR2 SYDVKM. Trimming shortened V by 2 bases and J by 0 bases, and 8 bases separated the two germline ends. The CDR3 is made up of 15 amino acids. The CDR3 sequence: CASSLRGSSGNTIYF. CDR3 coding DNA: TGTGCCAGCAGTTTAAGGGGGAGCTCTGGAAACACCATATATTTT.

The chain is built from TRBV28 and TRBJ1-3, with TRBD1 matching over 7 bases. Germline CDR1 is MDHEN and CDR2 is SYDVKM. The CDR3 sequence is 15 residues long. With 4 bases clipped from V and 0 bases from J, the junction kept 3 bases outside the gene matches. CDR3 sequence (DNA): TGTGCCAGCAGTTCTGCAGGGGGCTCTGGAAACACCATATATTTT. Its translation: CASSSAGGSGNTIYF.

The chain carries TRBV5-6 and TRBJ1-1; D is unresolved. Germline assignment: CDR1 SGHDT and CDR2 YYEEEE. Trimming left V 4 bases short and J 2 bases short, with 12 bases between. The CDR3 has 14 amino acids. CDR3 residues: CASSHPVLNTEAFF. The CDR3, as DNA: TGTGCCAGCAGCCACCCGGTTCTCAACACTGAAGCTTTCTTT.

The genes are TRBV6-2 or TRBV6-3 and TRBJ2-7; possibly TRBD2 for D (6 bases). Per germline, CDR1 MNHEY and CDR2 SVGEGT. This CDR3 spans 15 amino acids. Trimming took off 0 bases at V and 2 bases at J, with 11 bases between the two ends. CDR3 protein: CASSYSKWGAYEQYF. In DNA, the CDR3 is TGTGCCAGCAGTTACTCGAAGTGGGGGGCCTACGAGCAGTACTTC.

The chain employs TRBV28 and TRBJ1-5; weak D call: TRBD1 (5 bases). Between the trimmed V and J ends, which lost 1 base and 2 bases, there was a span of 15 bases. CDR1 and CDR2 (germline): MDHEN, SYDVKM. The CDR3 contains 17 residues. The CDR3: CASSLFPRGGGNQPQHF. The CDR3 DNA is TGTGCCAGCAGTTTATTTCCCCGCGGGGGAGGCAATCAGCCCCAGCATTTT.

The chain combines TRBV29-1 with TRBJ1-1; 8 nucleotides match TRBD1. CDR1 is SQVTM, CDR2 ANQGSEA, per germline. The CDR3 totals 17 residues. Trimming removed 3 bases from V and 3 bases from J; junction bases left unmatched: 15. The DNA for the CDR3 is TGCAGCGTTGACGACAGGGGATGGGGGTATAGGGACACTGAAGCTTTCTTT. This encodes CSVDDRGWGYRDTEAFF.

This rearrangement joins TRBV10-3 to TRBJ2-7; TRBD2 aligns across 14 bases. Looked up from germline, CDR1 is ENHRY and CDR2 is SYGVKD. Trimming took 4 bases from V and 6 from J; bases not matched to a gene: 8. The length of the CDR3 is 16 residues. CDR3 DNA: TGTGCCATCAGTGCGACTAGCGGGAGGGCCCAAGGCGAGCAGTACTTC. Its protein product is CAISATSGRAQGEQYF.

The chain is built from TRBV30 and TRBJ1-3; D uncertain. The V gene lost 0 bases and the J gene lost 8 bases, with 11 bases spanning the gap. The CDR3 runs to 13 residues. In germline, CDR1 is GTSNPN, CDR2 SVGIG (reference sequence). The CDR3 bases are TGTGCCTGGAGTGTTTGGTCGGGAGACACCATATATTTT. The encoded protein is CAWSVWSGDTIYF.

The CDR3 here is CASSQNSVSSYEQYF. The CDR3 DNA sequence: TGTGCCAGCAGCCAAAACAGTGTTAGCTCCTACGAGCAGTACTTC. The chain links TRBV14 to TRBJ2-7; unclear D gene. Germline V CDR1 and CDR2: SGHDN, FVKESK. The V end was cut by 2 bases, the J end by 0 bases, with 11 bases between. The CDR3 spans 15 residues.

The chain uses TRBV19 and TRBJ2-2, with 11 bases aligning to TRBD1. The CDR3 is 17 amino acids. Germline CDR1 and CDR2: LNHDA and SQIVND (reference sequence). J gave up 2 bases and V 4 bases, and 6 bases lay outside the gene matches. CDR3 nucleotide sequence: TGTGCCAGTAGTAGAGGACAGGGGGCTGCTAACACCGGGGAGCTGTTTTTT. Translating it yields CASSRGQGAANTGELFF.

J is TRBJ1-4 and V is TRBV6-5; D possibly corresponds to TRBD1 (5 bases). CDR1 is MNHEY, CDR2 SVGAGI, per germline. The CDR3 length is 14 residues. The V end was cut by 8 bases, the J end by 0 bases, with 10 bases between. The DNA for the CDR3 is TGTGCCAGCCGTCCGGGGGCAACTAATGAAAAACTGTTTTTT. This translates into CASRPGATNEKLFF.

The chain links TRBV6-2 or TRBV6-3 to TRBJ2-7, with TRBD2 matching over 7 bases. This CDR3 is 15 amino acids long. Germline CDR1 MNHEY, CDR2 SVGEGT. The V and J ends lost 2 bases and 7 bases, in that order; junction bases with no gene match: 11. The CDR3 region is CASSYSGLAAEEQYF. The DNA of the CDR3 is TGTGCCAGCAGTTACAGCGGTCTAGCGGCGGAGGAGCAGTACTTC.

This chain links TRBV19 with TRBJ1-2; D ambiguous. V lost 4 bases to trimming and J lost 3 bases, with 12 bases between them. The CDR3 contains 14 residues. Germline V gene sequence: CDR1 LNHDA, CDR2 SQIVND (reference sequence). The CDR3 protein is CASSSKSGDYGYTF. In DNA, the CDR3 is TGTGCCAGTAGTAGCAAGTCCGGGGACTATGGCTACACCTTC.

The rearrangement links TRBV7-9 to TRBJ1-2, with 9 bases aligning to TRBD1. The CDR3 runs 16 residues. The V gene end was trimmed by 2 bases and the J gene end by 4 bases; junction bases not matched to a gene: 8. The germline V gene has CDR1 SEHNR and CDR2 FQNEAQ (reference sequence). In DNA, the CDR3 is TGTGCCAGCAGCTTACCCGGGGACAGGGCCCTCTATGGCTACACCTTC. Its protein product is CASSLPGDRALYGYTF.

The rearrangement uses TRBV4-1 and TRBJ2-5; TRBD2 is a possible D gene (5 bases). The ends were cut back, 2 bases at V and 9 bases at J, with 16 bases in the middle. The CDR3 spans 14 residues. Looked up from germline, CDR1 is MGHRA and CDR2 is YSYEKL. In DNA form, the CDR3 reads TGCGCCAGCAGCCAAAAAGGGAGTAAGGTGCCCCAGTACTTC. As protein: CASSQKGSKVPQYF.

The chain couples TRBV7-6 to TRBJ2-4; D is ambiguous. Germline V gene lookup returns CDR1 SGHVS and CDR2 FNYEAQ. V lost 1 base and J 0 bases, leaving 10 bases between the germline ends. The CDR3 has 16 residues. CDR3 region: CASSLVGGLAKNIQYF. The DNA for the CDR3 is TGTGCCAGCAGCTTAGTTGGTGGGCTAGCCAAAAACATTCAGTACTTC.

The CDR3 nucleotides read TGTGCCAGCAGCCGGGACAGAGTCTATGGCTACACCTTC. This gives the protein CASSRDRVYGYTF. This rearrangement joins TRBV5-4 to TRBJ1-2; 7 nucleotides line up with TRBD1. The junction had 4 bases not matched to a gene; V was cut back by 4 bases and J by 4 bases. The germline V gene encodes CDR1 SGHNT and CDR2 YYREEE (reference sequence). The CDR3 totals 13 residues.